Sequencing of this TCR beta chain was carried out in a study of T cell repertoires in cytomegalovirus infection. General study points: The ex vivo response was dominated by HLA-C-restricted CMV-specific TCR beta clonotypes.

TCRdb reanalysed the reads using MiXCR and keeps one entry per CDR3 protein. The sample holds some 700,000 distinct CDR3 sequences, less than 40% seen once. Germline loops: CDR1 LNHDA, CDR2 SQIVND (reference sequence). Trimming cost V 1 base and J 8 bases; bases outside gene matches: 4. The CDR3 consists of 14 residues. This clonotype has only a few counts. The antigen is undetermined. This clonotype was obtained from a human donor in good health (CMV status not recorded). Some clones in this sample may be carry-over from other donors' samples. Sequencing was done on a sample of PBMCs. V usage is TRBV19 and J usage is TRBJ2-2; TRBD2 agrees at 7 bases. The CDR3: CASSIGLAGGELFF. CDR3 DNA sequence: TGTGCCAGTAGTATAGGACTAGCCGGTGGGGAGCTGTTTTTT.